This is a list of T cell receptor beta chains from one sample in a study of T cells in localized non-small cell lung cancer. The table came from immunoSEQ multiplex PCR; TCRdb's copy has only in-frame clones and leaves some out. The table lists tens of thousands of clones, almost 90% of them singletons. Sequenced here: peripheral blood, sampled before any cancer treatment. Receptors were obtained from a female donor older than 55 with stage I squamous cell lung carcinoma. Each CDR3 is given with its conserved first and last residue. Each record gives: J gene, V gene, CDR3 protein.

J: TRBJ1-4; V: TRBV7-9; CDR3: CASSLSGQGPNEKLFF
J: TRBJ1-5; V: TRBV7-2; CDR3: CASSYDGNQPQHF
J: TRBJ1-5; V: TRBV7-9; CDR3: CASSPGQGRGQPQHF
J: TRBJ1-5; V: TRBV19; CDR3: CASSIIIHQPQHF
J: TRBJ2-7; V: TRBV7-9; CDR3: CASSPRGGGYEQYF
J: TRBJ2-1; V: TRBV5-1; CDR3: CASSPGTSHNEQFF
J: TRBJ2-1; V: TRBV25-1; CDR3: CASNPGTGRYNEQFF
J: TRBJ1-5; V: TRBV7-8; CDR3: CASSLDRGQSQPQHF
J: TRBJ1-4; V: TRBV5-1; CDR3: CASSPAGVTEKLFF
J: TRBJ1-2; V: TRBV4-3; CDR3: CASSQGDRPNYGYTF
J: TRBJ2-7; V: TRBV30; CDR3: CAWSRYEQYF
J: TRBJ1-2; V: TRBV19; CDR3: CASSIFGTENYGYTF
J: TRBJ2-7; V: TRBV15; CDR3: CATSRDPGNEQYF
J: TRBJ1-5; V: TRBV7-2; CDR3: CASSPGQGHNQPQHF
J: TRBJ2-2; V: TRBV19; CDR3: CASSIVLGRVLFF
J: TRBJ1-5; V: TRBV6-5; CDR3: CASRGQGNQPQHF
J: TRBJ2-3; V: TRBV9; CDR3: CASSVGRADTQYF
J: TRBJ2-5; V: TRBV11-2; CDR3: CASSPDRGRETQYF
J: TRBJ2-5; V: TRBV7-2; CDR3: CASSLTGPRETQYF
J: TRBJ2-1; V: TRBV6-5; CDR3: CASSRDQTVYNEQFF
J: TRBJ2-5; V: TRBV18; CDR3: CASSARDSRQETQYF
J: TRBJ2-7; V: TRBV4-2; CDR3: CASSQDSGRTYEQYF
J: TRBJ2-5; V: TRBV7-6; CDR3: CASSLSGQLEETQYF
J: TRBJ2-2; V: TRBV7-8; CDR3: CASSSRTMTSGRERRTGELFF
J: TRBJ2-5; V: TRBV30; CDR3: CAWRGGRAFQQETQYF
J: TRBJ1-2; V: TRBV10-2; CDR3: CASSELKGLYGYTF
J: TRBJ2-1; V: TRBV29-1; CDR3: CSVEVGDSYNEQFF
J: TRBJ2-1; V: TRBV6-1; CDR3: CASSLQNFYNEQFF
J: TRBJ1-5; V: TRBV27; CDR3: CASSLGRHQPQHF
J: TRBJ2-3; V: TRBV6-5; CDR3: CASSRQGAQVDTQYF
J: TRBJ2-7; V: TRBV5-1; CDR3: CASSLAEFSYEQYF
J: TRBJ2-5; V: TRBV7-2; CDR3: CASSLNPVTRLETQYF
J: TRBJ2-1; V: TRBV7-9; CDR3: CASSPRTSGSISYNEQFF
J: TRBJ2-7; V: TRBV27; CDR3: CASSLTRGPYEQYF
J: TRBJ1-2; V: TRBV27; CDR3: CASSSRDSLGRGGYTF
J: TRBJ2-2; V: TRBV7-8; CDR3: CASSLPEQGPNTGELFF
J: TRBJ2-5; V: TRBV5-1; CDR3: CASSLRQGEETQYF
J: TRBJ2-1; V: TRBV6-4; CDR3: CASSGGPLDEQFF
J: TRBJ1-2; V: TRBV29-1; CDR3: CSVVTGSGYGYTF
J: TRBJ1-5; V: TRBV2; CDR3: CASSEAAGDQPQHF
J: TRBJ2-3; V: TRBV27; CDR3: CASSLWGTGTTDTQYF